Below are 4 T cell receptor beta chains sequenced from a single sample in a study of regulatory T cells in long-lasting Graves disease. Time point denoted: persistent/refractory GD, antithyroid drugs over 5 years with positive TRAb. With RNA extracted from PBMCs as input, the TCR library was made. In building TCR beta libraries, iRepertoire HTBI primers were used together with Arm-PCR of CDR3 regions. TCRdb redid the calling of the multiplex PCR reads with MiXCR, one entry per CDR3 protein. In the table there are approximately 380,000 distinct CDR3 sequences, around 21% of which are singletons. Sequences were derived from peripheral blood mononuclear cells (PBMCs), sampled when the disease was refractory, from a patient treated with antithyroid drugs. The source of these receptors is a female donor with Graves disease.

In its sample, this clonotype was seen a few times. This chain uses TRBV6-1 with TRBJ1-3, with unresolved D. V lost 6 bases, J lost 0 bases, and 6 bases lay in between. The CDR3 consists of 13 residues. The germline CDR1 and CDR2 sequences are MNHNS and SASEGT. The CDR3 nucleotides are TGTGCCAGCAGCAGAACCTCTGGAAACACCATATATTTT. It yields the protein CASSRTSGNTIYF.

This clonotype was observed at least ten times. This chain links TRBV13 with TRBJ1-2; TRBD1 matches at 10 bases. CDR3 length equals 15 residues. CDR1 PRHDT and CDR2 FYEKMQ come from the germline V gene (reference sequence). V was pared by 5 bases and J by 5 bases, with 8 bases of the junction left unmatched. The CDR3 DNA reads TGTGCCAGCAGCCCCCAGGGGGGACAGGGGTATGGCTACACCTTC. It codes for CASSPQGGQGYGYTF.

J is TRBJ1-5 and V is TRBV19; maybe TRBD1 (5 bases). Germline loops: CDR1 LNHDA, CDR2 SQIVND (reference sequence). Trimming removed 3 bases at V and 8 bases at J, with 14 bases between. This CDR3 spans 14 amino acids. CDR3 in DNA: TGTGCCAGTAGTATTGGAGGGGCTGGGGAGCCCCAGCATTTT. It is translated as CASSIGGAGEPQHF.

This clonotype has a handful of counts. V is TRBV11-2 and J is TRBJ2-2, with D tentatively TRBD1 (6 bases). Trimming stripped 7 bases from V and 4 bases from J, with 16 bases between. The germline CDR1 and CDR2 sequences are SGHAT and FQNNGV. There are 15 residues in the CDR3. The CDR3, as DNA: TGTGCCAGCATCGGACCAGACAGGAGCACCGGGGAGCTGTTTTTT. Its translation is CASIGPDRSTGELFF.